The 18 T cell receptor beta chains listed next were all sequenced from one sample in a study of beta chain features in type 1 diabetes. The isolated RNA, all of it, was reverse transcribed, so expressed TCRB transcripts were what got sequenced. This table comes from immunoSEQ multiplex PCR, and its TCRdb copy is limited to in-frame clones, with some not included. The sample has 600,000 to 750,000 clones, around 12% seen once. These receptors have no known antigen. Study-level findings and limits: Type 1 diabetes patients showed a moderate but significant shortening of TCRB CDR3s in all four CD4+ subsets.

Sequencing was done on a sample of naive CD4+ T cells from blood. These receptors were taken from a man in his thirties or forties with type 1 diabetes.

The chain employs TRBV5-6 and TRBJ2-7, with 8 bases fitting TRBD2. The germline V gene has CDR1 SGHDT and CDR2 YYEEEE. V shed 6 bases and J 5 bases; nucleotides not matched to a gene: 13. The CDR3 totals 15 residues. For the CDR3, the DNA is TGTGCCAGCACCACCTTCCTAGCGGGCAAAAACGAGCAGTACTTC. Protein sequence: CASTTFLAGKNEQYF. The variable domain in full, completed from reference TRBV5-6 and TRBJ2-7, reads DAGVTQSPTHLIKTRGQQVTLRCSPKSGHDTVSWYQQALGQGPQFIFQYYEEEERQRGNFPDRFSGHQFPNYSSELNVNALLLGDSALYLCASTTFLAGKNEQYFGPGTRLTVT.

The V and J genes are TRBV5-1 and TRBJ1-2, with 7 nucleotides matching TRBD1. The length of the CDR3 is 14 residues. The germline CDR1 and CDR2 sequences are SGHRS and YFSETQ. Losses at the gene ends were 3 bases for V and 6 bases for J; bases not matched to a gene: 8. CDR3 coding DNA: TGCGCCAGCAGCTCCTCGGACAGGTTTGATGGCTACACCTTC. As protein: CASSSSDRFDGYTF.

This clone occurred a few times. CDR3 region: CAWTPTSTNEKLFF. The DNA for the CDR3 is TGTGCCTGGACCCCGACATCAACTAATGAAAAACTGTTTTTT. The chain links TRBV30 to TRBJ1-4; D gene unclear. V was trimmed by 4 bases and J by 0 bases, leaving 9 bases between them. CDR1 is GTSNPN and CDR2 is SVGIG in the germline V gene (reference sequence). The CDR3 totals 14 residues.

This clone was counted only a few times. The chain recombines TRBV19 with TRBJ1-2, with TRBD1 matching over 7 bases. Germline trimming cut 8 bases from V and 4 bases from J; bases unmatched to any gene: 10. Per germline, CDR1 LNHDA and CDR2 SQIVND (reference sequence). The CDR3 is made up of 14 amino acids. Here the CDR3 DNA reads TGTGCCAGTGGACAGGCCCCACGTCTCTATGGCTACACCTTC. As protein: CASGQAPRLYGYTF.

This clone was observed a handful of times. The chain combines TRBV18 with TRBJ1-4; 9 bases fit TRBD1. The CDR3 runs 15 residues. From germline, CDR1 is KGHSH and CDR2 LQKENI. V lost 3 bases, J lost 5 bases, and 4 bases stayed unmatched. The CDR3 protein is CASSPTGTGNEKLFF. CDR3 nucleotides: TGTGCCAGCTCACCTACCGGGACAGGGAATGAAAAACTGTTTTTT.

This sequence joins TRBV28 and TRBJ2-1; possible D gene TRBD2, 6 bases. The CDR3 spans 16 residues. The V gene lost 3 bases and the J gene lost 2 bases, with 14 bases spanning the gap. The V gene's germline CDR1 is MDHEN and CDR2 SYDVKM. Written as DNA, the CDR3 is TGTGCCAGCAGTTTTATGGGGGGATTAACCTACAATGAGCAGTTCTTC. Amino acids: CASSFMGGLTYNEQFF.

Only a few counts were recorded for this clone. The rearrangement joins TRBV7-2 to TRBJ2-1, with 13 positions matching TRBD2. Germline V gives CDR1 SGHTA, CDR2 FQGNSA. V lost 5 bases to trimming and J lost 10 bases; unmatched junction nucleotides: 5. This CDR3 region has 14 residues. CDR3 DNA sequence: TGTGCCAGCAGCCCGGGACTAGCGGGGCAGGAGCAGTTCTTC. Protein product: CASSPGLAGQEQFF.

CDR3 in amino acids: CASSLRTSWGAGTDTQYF. In DNA, the CDR3 is TGTGCCAGCAGCTTACGGACTAGCTGGGGGGCTGGCACAGATACGCAGTATTTT. This rearrangement joins TRBV13 to TRBJ2-3, with TRBD2 matching over 8 bases. Germline values: CDR1 PRHDT, CDR2 FYEKMQ (reference sequence). The CDR3 spans 18 residues. Germline trimming cut 2 bases from V and 1 base from J; bases unmatched to any gene: 11.

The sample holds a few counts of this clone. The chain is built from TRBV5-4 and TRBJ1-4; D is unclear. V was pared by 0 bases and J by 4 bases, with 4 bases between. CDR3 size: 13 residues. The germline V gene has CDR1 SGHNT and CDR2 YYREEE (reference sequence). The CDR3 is CASSLDGNEKLFF. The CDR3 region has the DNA TGTGCCAGCAGCTTGGACGGTAATGAAAAACTGTTTTTT.

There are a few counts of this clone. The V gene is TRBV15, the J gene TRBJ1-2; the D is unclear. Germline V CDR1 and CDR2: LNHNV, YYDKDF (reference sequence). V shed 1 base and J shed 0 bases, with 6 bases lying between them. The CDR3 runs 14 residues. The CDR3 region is CATSRVGTNYGYTF. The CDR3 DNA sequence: TGTGCCACCAGCAGAGTTGGGACTAACTATGGCTACACCTTC.

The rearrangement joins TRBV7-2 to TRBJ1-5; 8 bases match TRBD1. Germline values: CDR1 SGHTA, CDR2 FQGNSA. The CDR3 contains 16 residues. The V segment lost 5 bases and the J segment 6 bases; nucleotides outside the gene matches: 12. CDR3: CASSPSQGAMRQPQHF. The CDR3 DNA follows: TGTGCCAGCAGCCCAAGCCAGGGGGCGATGCGTCAGCCCCAGCATTTT.

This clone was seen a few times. In DNA, the CDR3 is TGTGCCAGCAGCACGGGACTAGCGGGGGGCACAGATACGCAGTATTTT. Amino acid sequence: CASSTGLAGGTDTQYF. The chain combines TRBV7-3 with TRBJ2-3; 14 bases map to TRBD2. With 5 bases clipped from V and 1 base from J, the junction kept 2 bases outside the gene matches. Germline CDR1 is SGHTA and CDR2 is FQGTGA. CDR3 length: 16 amino acids.

The CDR3 nucleotides are TGTGCCAGCAGTGCCGGACGGGCCAATCAGCCCCAGCATTTT. It yields the protein CASSAGRANQPQHF. The chain combines TRBV6-5 with TRBJ1-5; D not certain. The CDR3 sequence is 14 residues long. Germline V gene data show CDR1 as MNHEY and CDR2 as SVGAGI. V gave up 5 bases and J gave up 3 bases, with 11 bases separating them.

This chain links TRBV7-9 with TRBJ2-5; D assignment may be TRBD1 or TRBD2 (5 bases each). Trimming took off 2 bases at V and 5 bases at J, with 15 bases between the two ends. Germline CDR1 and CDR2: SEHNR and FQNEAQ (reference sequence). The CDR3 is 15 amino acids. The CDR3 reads CASSLSPPGLETQYF. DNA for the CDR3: TGTGCCAGCAGCTTATCCCCCCCGGGGCTGGAGACCCAGTACTTC.

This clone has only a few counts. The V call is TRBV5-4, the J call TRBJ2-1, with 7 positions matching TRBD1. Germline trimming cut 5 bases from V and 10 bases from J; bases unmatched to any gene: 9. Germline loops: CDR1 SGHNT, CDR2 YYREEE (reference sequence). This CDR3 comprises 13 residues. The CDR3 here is CASSQGVLGEQFF. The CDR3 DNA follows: TGTGCCAGCAGTCAGGGGGTCTTGGGGGAGCAGTTCTTC.

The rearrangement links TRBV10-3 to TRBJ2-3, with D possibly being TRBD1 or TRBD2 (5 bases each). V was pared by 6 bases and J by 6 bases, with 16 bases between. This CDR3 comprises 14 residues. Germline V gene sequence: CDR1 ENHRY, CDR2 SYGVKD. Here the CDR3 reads CAIRAGTKTDTQYF. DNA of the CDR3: TGTGCCATCAGGGCAGGGACCAAGACGGATACGCAGTATTTT.

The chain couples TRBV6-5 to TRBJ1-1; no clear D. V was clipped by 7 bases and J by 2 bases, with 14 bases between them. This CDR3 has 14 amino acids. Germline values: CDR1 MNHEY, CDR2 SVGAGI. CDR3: CASKNQRLNTEAFF. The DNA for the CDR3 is TGTGCCAGCAAAAATCAGCGGTTAAACACTGAAGCTTTCTTT.

The CDR3 protein is CASSQDLSPGYEQYF. CDR3 bases: TGTGCCAGCAGCCAAGATTTGTCCCCGGGCTACGAGCAGTACTTC. The chain has TRBV14 and TRBJ2-7; D not certain. The germline V gene has CDR1 SGHDN and CDR2 FVKESK. Trimming took off 0 bases at V and 3 bases at J, with 12 bases between the two ends. The CDR3 extends over 15 amino acids.